This T cell receptor (beta chain) was recovered during a study of Siglec-9 on CD8 T cells in melanoma (dated by TCRdb to between 2019 and 2020). Regarding the research as a whole: The study examined the expression of Siglec-9 on CD8+ T cells and how Siglec-9 regulates T cells within the melanoma tumor microenvironment. Points the paper makes about the study in general: According to the report, an effector memory CD8+ T-cell subset that seemed to build up inside melanoma tumors was both marked and regulated by Siglec-9.

Preparation of the library involved the immunoSEQ multiplex PCR assay. TCRdb took over this immuneACCESS table, retaining in-frame rearrangements with V and J assigned. Such tables are incomplete; in checked studies, under half of the missing clones stem from an unresolved V gene, and the remainder is unexplained. Here the sample has roughly 30,000 clones; 75% to 85% occur a single time. The ten top clones hold 5.5% to 7.5% of the sample. The CDR3 holds 14 amino acids from the cysteine to the phenylalanine. Just the 42-base CDR3 DNA is kept, in frame starting at base 1. Relative to germline, V is 4 bases shorter and J is 7 bases shorter, with 15 bases between their ends. Reading the germline V gene gives CDR1 SGDLS and CDR2 YYNGEE. Concerning this clone: There is no known antigen for this receptor. Base qualities are missing; no much larger clone stands one base away.

The receptor was derived from a human donor in good health. Sequencing used Siglec-9- CD8+ T cells sorted from blood. The sample's cell subset or site, from its label and the paper: CD8 T cells lacking Siglec-9. The rearrangement combines TRBV9 with TRBJ1-5, with a weak D call of TRBD1 (5 bases match). In nucleotides, the sequence is TGTGCCAGCAGCCTTGGGACTGGGGAACAGCCCCAGCATTTT. The translation is CASSLGTGEQPQHF.